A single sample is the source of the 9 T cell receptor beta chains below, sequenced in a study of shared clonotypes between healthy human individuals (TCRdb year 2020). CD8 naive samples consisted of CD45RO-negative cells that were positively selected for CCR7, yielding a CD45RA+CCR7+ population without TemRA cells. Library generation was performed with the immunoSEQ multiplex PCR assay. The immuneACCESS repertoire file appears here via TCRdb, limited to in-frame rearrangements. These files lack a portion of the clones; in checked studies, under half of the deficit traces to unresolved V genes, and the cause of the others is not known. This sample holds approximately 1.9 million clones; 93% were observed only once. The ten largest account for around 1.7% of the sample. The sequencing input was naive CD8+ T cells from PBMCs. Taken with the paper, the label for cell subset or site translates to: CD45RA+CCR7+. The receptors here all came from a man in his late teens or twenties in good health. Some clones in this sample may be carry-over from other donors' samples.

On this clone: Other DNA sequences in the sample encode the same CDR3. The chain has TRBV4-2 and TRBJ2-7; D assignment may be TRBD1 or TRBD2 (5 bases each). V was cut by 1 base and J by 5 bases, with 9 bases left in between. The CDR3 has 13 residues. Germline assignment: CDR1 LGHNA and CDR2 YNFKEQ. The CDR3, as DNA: TGTGCCAGCAGCCAAGGGGGCGGGCACGAGCAGTACTTC. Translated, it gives CASSQGGGHEQYF.

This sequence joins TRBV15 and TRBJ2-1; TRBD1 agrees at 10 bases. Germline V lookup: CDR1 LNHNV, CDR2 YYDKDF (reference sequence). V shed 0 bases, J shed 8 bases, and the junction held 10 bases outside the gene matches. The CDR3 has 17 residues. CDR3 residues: CATSRDLGTGVMYEQFF. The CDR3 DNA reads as TGTGCCACCAGCAGAGATCTTGGGACAGGGGTTATGTATGAGCAGTTCTTC.

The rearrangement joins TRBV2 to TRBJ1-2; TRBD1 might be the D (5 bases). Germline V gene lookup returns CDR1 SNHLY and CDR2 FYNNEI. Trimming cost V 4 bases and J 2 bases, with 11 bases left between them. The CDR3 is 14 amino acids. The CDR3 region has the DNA TGTGCCAGCAGTGCGGGACTTATAAACTATGGCTACACCTTC. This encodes CASSAGLINYGYTF. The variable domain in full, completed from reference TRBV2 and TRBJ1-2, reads EPEVTQTPSHQVTQMGQEVILRCVPISNHLYFYWYRQILGQKVEFLVSFYNNEISEKSEIFDDQFSVERPDGSNFTLKIRSTKLEDSAMYFCASSAGLINYGYTFGSGTRLTVV.

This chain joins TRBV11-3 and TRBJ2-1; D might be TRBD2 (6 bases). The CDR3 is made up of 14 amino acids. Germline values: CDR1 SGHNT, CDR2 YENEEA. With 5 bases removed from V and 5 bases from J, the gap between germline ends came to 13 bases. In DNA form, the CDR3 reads TGTGCCAGCAGCCCCCTGACGGGGGACAATGAGCAGTTCTTC. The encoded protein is CASSPLTGDNEQFF. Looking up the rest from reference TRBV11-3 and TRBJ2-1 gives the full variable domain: EAGVVQSPRYKIIEKKQPVAFWCNPISGHNTLYWYLQNLGQGPELLIRYENEEAVDDSQLPKDRFSAERLKGVDSTLKIQPAELGDSAVYLCASSPLTGDNEQFFGPGTRLTVL.

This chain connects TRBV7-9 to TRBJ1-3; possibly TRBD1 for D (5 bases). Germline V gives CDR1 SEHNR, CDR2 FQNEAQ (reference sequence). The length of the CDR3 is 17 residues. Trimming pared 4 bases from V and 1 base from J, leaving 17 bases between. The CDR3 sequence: CASSSSTVPVSGNTIYF. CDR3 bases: TGTGCCAGCAGCTCTTCGACAGTTCCGGTTTCTGGAAACACCATATATTTT.

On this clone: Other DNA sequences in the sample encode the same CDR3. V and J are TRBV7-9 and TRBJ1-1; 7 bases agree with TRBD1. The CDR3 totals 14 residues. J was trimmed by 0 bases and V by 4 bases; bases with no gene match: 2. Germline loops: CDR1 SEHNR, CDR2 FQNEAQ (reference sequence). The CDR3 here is CASSSGQVNTEAFF. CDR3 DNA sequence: TGTGCCAGCAGCTCCGGACAGGTGAACACTGAAGCTTTCTTT.

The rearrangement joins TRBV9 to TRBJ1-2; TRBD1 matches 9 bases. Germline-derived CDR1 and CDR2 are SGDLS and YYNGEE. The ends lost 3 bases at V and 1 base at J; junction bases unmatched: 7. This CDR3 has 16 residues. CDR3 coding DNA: TGTGCCAGCAGCGCATCTACAGGGGGCGGTAACTATGGCTACACCTTC. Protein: CASSASTGGGNYGYTF.

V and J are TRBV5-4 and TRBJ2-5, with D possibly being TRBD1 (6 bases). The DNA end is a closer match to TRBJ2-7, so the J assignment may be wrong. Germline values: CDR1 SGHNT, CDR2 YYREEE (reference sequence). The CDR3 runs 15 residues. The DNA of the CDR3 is TGTGCCAGCAGCCGTCTGACAGGTTCTACCTACGAGCAGTACTTC. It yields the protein CASSRLTGSTYEQYF.

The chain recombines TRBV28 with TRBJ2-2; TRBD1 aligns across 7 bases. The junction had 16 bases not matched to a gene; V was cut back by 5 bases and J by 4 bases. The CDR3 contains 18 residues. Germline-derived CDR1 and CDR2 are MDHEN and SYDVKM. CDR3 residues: CASSTYSVTGFFTGELFF. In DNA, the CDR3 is TGTGCCAGCAGTACGTACAGTGTGACAGGGTTTTTCACCGGGGAGCTGTTTTTT.